Shown below are 11 T cell receptor beta chains from a single sample sequenced in a study of T cell responses to AZD1222 COVID-19 vaccine. The data were produced by immunoSEQ multiplex PCR, yet TCRdb's version contains in-frame clones alone and is incomplete. The repertoire includes 83,000 or so clones, under 95% of them detected once, and about 29% sits in the top ten. Sequencing was performed on peripheral blood, taken 28 days after the second AZD1222 dose. The source of these receptors is an adult who received the AZD1222 COVID-19 vaccine.

The rearrangement uses TRBV7-8 and TRBJ1-6; D call uncertain. Trimming cost V 4 bases and J 10 bases, with 20 bases left between them. The length of the CDR3 is 16 residues. The V gene's germline CDR1 is SGHVS and CDR2 FQNEAQ. The CDR3 sequence is CASSSDIWALGSPLHF. The CDR3 region has the DNA TGTGCCAGCAGCTCAGACATTTGGGCTTTGGGGTCACCCCTCCACTTT.

The chain employs TRBV7-2 and TRBJ2-1; D is unclear. Trimming took 1 base from V and 9 from J, leaving 10 bases between them. The CDR3 runs to 13 residues. Germline-derived CDR1 and CDR2 are SGHTA and FQGNSA. The CDR3 is CASSLGQPPEQFF. For the CDR3, the DNA is TGTGCCAGCAGCTTAGGTCAGCCCCCTGAGCAGTTCTTC.

The V and J genes are TRBV19 and TRBJ1-5; 9 nucleotides agree with TRBD1. The CDR3 extends over 14 amino acids. The trim removed 6 bases at V and 2 bases at J, leaving 2 bases unmatched. Germline lookup yields CDR1 LNHDA and CDR2 SQIVND (reference sequence). For the CDR3, the DNA is TGTGCCAGTAGCCGGACAGGGGGCAATCAGCCCCAGCATTTT. Translation: CASSRTGGNQPQHF.

In DNA, the CDR3 is TGTGCCAGCAGCTTAGTAAAGACGCCAAGGAGCTCCTACGAGCAGTACTTC. Its protein is CASSLVKTPRSSYEQYF. The chain has TRBV7-9 and TRBJ2-7; no clear D gene. V gave up 1 base and J gave up 0 bases, with 16 bases separating them. CDR3 size: 17 residues. In germline, CDR1 is SEHNR, CDR2 FQNEAQ (reference sequence).

V and J are TRBV13 and TRBJ2-1, with a tentative D call TRBD2 (8 bases). V lost 5 bases to trimming and J lost 0 bases, with 14 bases between them. Per germline, CDR1 PRHDT and CDR2 FYEKMQ (reference sequence). There are 16 residues in the CDR3. This CDR3 reads CASSHGRDSSYNEQFF. DNA for the CDR3: TGTGCCAGCAGCCACGGGAGGGACAGCTCCTACAATGAGCAGTTCTTC.

On this clone itself: A junction end diverges from the germline sequence, so it may reflect a read error. V is TRBV6-1 and J is TRBJ1-6, with D unclear. CDR3 size: 13 residues. Germline V CDR1 and CDR2: MNHNS, SASEGT. The chain's CDR3 is CASSDDHKSPLHF. The CDR3 DNA reads TGTGCCAGCAGTGACGACCATAAATCACCCCTCCACTTT.

The V gene is TRBV15, the J gene TRBJ2-2, with 7 positions matching TRBD1. V was clipped by 3 bases and J by 5 bases; unmatched bases: 3. Germline-derived CDR1 and CDR2 are LNHNV and YYDKDF (reference sequence). The CDR3 totals 14 residues. CDR3 sequence reads: CATSSTGETGELFF. In DNA form, the CDR3 reads TGTGCCACCAGCAGTACAGGGGAGACCGGGGAGCTGTTTTTT.

CDR3 protein: CASSDPEGNSPLHF. The DNA of the CDR3 is TGTGCCAGCAGCGATCCCGAGGGTAATTCACCCCTCCACTTT. The V and J genes are TRBV7-6 and TRBJ1-6, with D hard to call. V was pared by 5 bases and J by 6 bases, with 11 bases between. This CDR3 region has 14 residues. Germline assignment: CDR1 SGHVS and CDR2 FNYEAQ.

The chain combines TRBV5-5 with TRBJ2-3; D is ambiguous. CDR3 length: 16 residues. Looked up from germline, CDR1 is SGHKS and CDR2 is YYEKEE (reference sequence). The germline V and J ends were trimmed by 2 bases and 4 bases, with 17 bases remaining between them. The CDR3 sequence is CASSLINMGFSDTQYF. The DNA of the CDR3 is TGTGCCAGCAGCTTAATAAATATGGGATTTTCAGATACGCAGTATTTT.

The chain recombines TRBV19 with TRBJ2-3; D perhaps matches TRBD2 (7 bases). This CDR3 spans 15 amino acids. Looked up from germline, CDR1 is LNHDA and CDR2 is SQIVND (reference sequence). The germline V and J ends were trimmed by 2 bases and 6 bases, with 15 bases remaining between them. CDR3 protein: CASSISRGAVDTQYF. The CDR3 DNA is TGTGCCAGTAGTATAAGTCGGGGGGCGGTTGATACGCAGTATTTT.

The gene calls are TRBV9 and TRBJ2-1; possibly TRBD1 or TRBD2 for D (6 bases each). This CDR3 region has 16 residues. Germline-derived CDR1 and CDR2 are SGDLS and YYNGEE. Trimming took off 0 bases at V and 7 bases at J, with 17 bases between the two ends. The DNA for the CDR3 is TGTGCCAGCAGCGTAGACTTGGGTCAGGGGAGGAATGAGCAGTTCTTC. This encodes CASSVDLGQGRNEQFF. The whole variable domain, remainder taken from reference TRBV9 and TRBJ2-1, is DSGVTQTPKHLITATGQRVTLRCSPRSGDLSVYWYQQSLDQGLQFLIQYYNGEERAKGNILERFSAQQFPDLHSELNLSSLELGDSALYFCASSVDLGQGRNEQFFGPGTRLTVL.